The 20 T cell receptor beta chains in this list originate from one sample, sequenced in a study of T cells in women clearing cervical HPV infection. Repertoires were generated with immunoSEQ multiplex PCR, while TCRdb's copy carries only in-frame clones and drops some. The sample holds tens of thousands of clones. The sample taken for sequencing was blood buffy coat. The source is a woman between 18 and 70 years old with a cervical HPV16 infection that either progressed to CIN3+ or cleared (not recorded which).

With regard to this clone: The CDR3 extends 3 residues past the end of the read, so its final part is completed from the germline J gene. This chain links TRBV6-4 with TRBJ2-3, with 14 bases aligning to TRBD2. Unmatched junction bases numbered 4, after V lost 6 bases and J lost 5 bases. Germline CDR1 reads MRHNA; CDR2 reads SNTAGT. The CDR3 is 15 residues long. The sequenced part of the CDR3 DNA is TGTGCCAGCAGCCGACTAGCGGGGGGGCAAGATACG. Protein: CASSRLAGGQDT. The CDR3, in full, reads CASSRLAGGQDTQYF.

About this clone itself: The read terminates 3 residues ahead of where the CDR3 ends, so the germline J gene completes it. The chain links TRBV7-2 to TRBJ2-2, with a weak D call TRBD1 (5 bases). Germline CDR1 is SGHTA and CDR2 is FQGNSA. The CDR3 is 14 amino acids. CDR3: CASRDTGGANVLFF. The sequenced part of the CDR3 DNA is TGTGCCAGCAGGGACACGGGTGGGGCCAACGTG.

Concerning this clone: The missing CDR3 end, 3 residues past where the read stops, is filled in from the germline J gene. The chain links TRBV28 to TRBJ2-7, with TRBD1 matching over 7 bases. The CDR3 extends over 15 amino acids. Trimming at V came to 4 bases and at J to 3 bases, leaving 9 bases not matched to a gene. Germline lookup yields CDR1 MDHEN and CDR2 SYDVKM. The sequenced CDR3 bases are TGTGCCAGCAGTTCGGGAAGGACAGGTGGCTACGAG. Protein sequence: CASSSGRTGGYE. Given in full, the CDR3 is CASSSGRTGGYEQYF.

Regarding this clone: The CDR3 is cut off 3 residues early in the read; its end comes from the germline J gene. The rearrangement joins TRBV7-6 to TRBJ2-7; TRBD1 matches at 9 bases. Germline CDR1 is SGHVS and CDR2 is FNYEAQ. Unmatched junction bases numbered 15, after V lost 7 bases and J lost 2 bases. This CDR3 comprises 17 residues. The CDR3 region is CASNLGPAGTGTYEQYF. The CDR3 DNA, read in part, is TGTGCCAGCAACCTTGGTCCCGCCGGGACAGGGACCTACGAG.

As concerns this clone: The CDR3 end falls 3 residues outside the read, so it is completed with the germline J gene. V gene TRBV2 combines with J gene TRBJ2-2; the match to TRBD1 covers 9 bases. Per germline, CDR1 SNHLY and CDR2 FYNNEI. The CDR3 is 15 residues long. V trimming: 4 bases; J trimming: 4 bases; junction bases outside the gene matches: 4. The CDR3 loop reads CASSVATGGTGELFF. Incomplete CDR3 DNA: TGTGCCAGCAGTGTCGCGACAGGGGGCACCGGGGAG.

About this clone itself: Coverage ceases 3 residues before the CDR3 finishes, and the germline J gene fills in the end. This chain uses TRBV2 with TRBJ1-5, with D unresolved. Germline-derived CDR1 and CDR2 are SNHLY and FYNNEI. CDR3 length: 15 residues. The V end was cut by 4 bases, the J end by 0 bases, with 10 bases between. The sequenced part of the CDR3 DNA is TGTGCCAGCAGTGGTTACAGTTATAGCAATCAGCCC. This gives the protein CASSGYSYSNQP. From start to end, the CDR3 is CASSGYSYSNQPQHF.

Comments on this clone: The read terminates 3 residues ahead of where the CDR3 ends, so the germline J gene completes it. The rearrangement links TRBV4-1 to TRBJ2-7, with 7 bases that match TRBD1. With V trimmed by 4 bases and J by 5 bases, 8 bases remained unmatched. The CDR3 extends over 14 amino acids. Germline V gene data show CDR1 as MGHRA and CDR2 as YSYEKL. The CDR3 is CASSPGTAWDEQYF. The CDR3 bases that were read are TGCGCCAGCAGCCCAGGGACAGCCTGGGACGAG.

About this clone: The read ends 3 residues early relative to the CDR3; the germline J gene fills the gap. The chain employs TRBV2 and TRBJ2-3; 8 nucleotides match TRBD1. The CDR3 length is 14 residues. Trimming cost V 4 bases and J 3 bases; bases outside gene matches: 3. Germline V CDR1 and CDR2: SNHLY, FYNNEI. The sequenced CDR3 bases are TGTGCCAGCAGTGGACAGGGGCGTACAGATACG. This gives the protein CASSGQGRTDT. The entire CDR3 protein is CASSGQGRTDTQYF.

Concerning this clone: The missing CDR3 end, 3 residues past where the read stops, is filled in from the germline J gene. The chain carries TRBV6-1 and TRBJ2-1, with a possible D match to TRBD2 (5 bases). There are 14 residues in the CDR3. Per germline, CDR1 MNHNS and CDR2 SASEGT. With 3 bases removed from V and 6 bases from J, the gap between germline ends came to 12 bases. CDR3 loop: CASSESLALNEQFF. CDR3 DNA, as far as it was read: TGTGCCAGCAGTGAGAGTCTAGCCCTCAATGAG.

On this clone itself: The read terminates 3 residues before the CDR3 end, so the remaining end is supplied by the germline J gene. The V gene is TRBV7-8, the J gene TRBJ2-7, with D possibly TRBD1 on 5 matching bases. Trimming pared 5 bases from V and 2 bases from J, leaving 16 bases between. Germline V gene lookup returns CDR1 SGHVS and CDR2 FQNEAQ. The length of the CDR3 is 15 residues. The CDR3 sequence: CASSLVLGQAYEQYF. CDR3 bases read: TGTGCCAGCAGCCTGGTCTTGGGGCAGGCCTACGAG.

As regards this clone: The observed sequence ends 3 residues before the CDR3 terminus, with the missing tail filled in from the germline J gene. The rearrangement joins TRBV30 to TRBJ2-5, with 12 positions matching TRBD2. The CDR3 consists of 17 residues. Germline assignment: CDR1 GTSNPN and CDR2 SVGIG (reference sequence). The V segment lost 0 bases and the J segment 5 bases; nucleotides outside the gene matches: 10. CDR3 sequence reads: CAWSVRRTSGALETQYF. CDR3 DNA, as far as it was read: TGTGCCTGGAGTGTAAGGAGGACTAGCGGGGCCTTGGAGACC.

Concerning this clone itself: The missing CDR3 end, 3 residues past where the read stops, is filled in from the germline J gene. The V gene is TRBV11-2, the J gene TRBJ2-3; 13 nucleotides align to TRBD2. Trimming at V came to 5 bases and at J to 6 bases, leaving 5 bases not matched to a gene. CDR1 SGHAT and CDR2 FQNNGV come from the germline V gene. This CDR3 region has 15 residues. CDR3 region: CASSPQLAGGDTQYF. The part of the CDR3 DNA that was read is TGTGCCAGCAGCCCGCAACTAGCGGGGGGGGATACG.

As regards this clone: The read ends 3 residues before the CDR3 terminus; that terminus is restored from the germline J gene. The gene calls are TRBV9 and TRBJ1-6, with 10 bases identical to TRBD1. From germline, CDR1 is SGDLS and CDR2 YYNGEE. The CDR3 covers 17 residues. The CDR3 loop is CASSTGQGKVGNLPLHF. The part of the CDR3 DNA that was read is TGTGCCAGCAGCACGGGACAGGGGAAGGTAGGGAATTTGCCC.

Of note for this clone: Germline and junction disagree at one end, which may indicate a read error. Sequencing ends 3 residues short of the CDR3 end; the germline J gene provides the rest. This rearrangement joins TRBV7-9 to TRBJ1-2; D gene uncertain. Germline V gene sequence: CDR1 SEHNR, CDR2 FQNEAQ (reference sequence). The CDR3 loop spans 12 amino acids. Here the CDR3 reads CSSSLASYDYTF. The covered CDR3 bases are TGTTCCAGCAGCTTAGCGTCCTACGAC.

Of note for this clone: The sequenced fragment ends 3 residues before the CDR3 boundary, so the rest is inferred from the germline J gene. The chain combines TRBV4-2 with TRBJ1-2, with 10 bases matching TRBD1. CDR3 length: 17 amino acids. Trimming removed 0 bases from V and 0 bases from J; junction bases left unmatched: 4. Germline values: CDR1 LGHNA, CDR2 YNFKEQ. The CDR3 protein is CASSQDRGQGTNYGYTF. The sequenced CDR3 bases are TGTGCCAGCAGCCAAGATCGGGGACAGGGGACTAACTATGGC.

The covered CDR3 bases are TGCAGTGCTAGTTCCAGAATAAATTCACCC. It encodes CSASSRINSP. The entire CDR3 reads CSASSRINSPLHF. The chain employs TRBV20-1 and TRBJ1-6; D is unresolved. The read terminates 3 residues before the CDR3 end, so the remaining end is supplied by the germline J gene. CDR1 and CDR2 from the germline V gene are DFQATT and SNEGSKA (reference sequence). V dropped 3 bases and J dropped 7 bases, with 10 bases sitting between them. The CDR3 consists of 13 residues.

For this clone: The read ends 3 residues shy of where the CDR3 ends; the end is completed using the germline J gene. The gene calls are TRBV10-3 and TRBJ1-2; D is uncertain. Germline V gene sequence: CDR1 ENHRY, CDR2 SYGVKD. This CDR3 region has 12 residues. V lost 7 bases and J lost 2, with 8 bases in between. CDR3 bases read: TGTGCCATCACCGACGGGAACTATGGC. This translates into CAITDGNYG. The whole CDR3 reads CAITDGNYGYTF.

In the case of this clone: The CDR3 goes on 3 residues after the read ends, and that part is filled in from the germline J gene. V usage is TRBV20-1 and J usage is TRBJ1-5, with D maybe TRBD1 (5 bases). CDR1 DFQATT and CDR2 SNEGSKA come from the germline V gene (reference sequence). The length of the CDR3 is 13 residues. The ends were cut back, 6 bases at V and 1 base at J, with 10 bases in the middle. The part of the CDR3 DNA that was read is TGCAGTGCCCGGTACAGGAGCAATCAGCCC. Its translation is CSARYRSNQP. The full CDR3 is CSARYRSNQPQHF.

Comment on this clone: The read gets to within 3 residues of the CDR3 end, and the germline J gene fills in the rest. This chain links TRBV7-9 with TRBJ1-2; TRBD1 might be the D (5 bases). CDR3 length: 13 residues. CDR1 is SEHNR and CDR2 is FQNEAQ in the germline V gene (reference sequence). Partial CDR3 DNA: TGTGCCAGCAGCTTCGGGGGACCCTACGAC. It codes for CASSFGGPYD. The CDR3 as a whole reads CASSFGGPYDYTF.

The CDR3 is CASTLTGGDEKLFF. The CDR3 bases that were read are TGTGCCAGCACCCTGACAGGGGGCGACGAAAAA. The J gene is TRBJ1-4, the V gene TRBV12-3 or TRBV12-4; 10 bases align to TRBD1. The CDR3 end falls 3 residues outside the read, so it is completed with the germline J gene. V lost 7 bases, J lost 8 bases, and 7 bases stayed unmatched. CDR3 length: 14 residues.